The sequence of this TCR beta chain was determined in a study of OX40 agonist ivuxolimab in advanced cancers. Study-level background: Ivuxolimab doses were 0.01, 0.1, 0.3, 1.5, 3 or 10 mg/kg every 2 weeks.

Clones were read by immunoSEQ multiplex PCR, and TCRdb kept only the in-frame ones, dropping some. The sample has just over 50,000 clones; more than 70% are singletons. Looked up from germline, CDR1 is MNHEY and CDR2 is SVGAGI. V dropped 7 bases and J dropped 7 bases, with 16 bases sitting between them. This CDR3 is 14 amino acids long. Systemic immunosuppression or autoimmune disease history was grounds to exclude patients. On cycle 4 day 1 and cycle 7 day 1, as well as at baseline, blood was sampled. The chain carries TRBV6-5 and TRBJ2-2; unclear D gene. This TCR was sampled from an adult with an advanced solid tumor such as melanoma, head and neck, liver or kidney cancer. The material sequenced was CD4+ or CD8+ T cells sorted from blood, taken in a trial of the OX40 agonist ivuxolimab. This CDR3 is CASTRRPSRGELFF. The CDR3 DNA is TGTGCCAGCACCCGTAGGCCCAGCCGCGGGGAGCTGTTTTTT.